The present T cell receptor beta chain was sequenced within a study of blood T cell repertoires in COVID-19. Study-wide background: Collection of acute and convalescent COVID-19 samples took place in the United States, Italy and Spain. PBMCs, B-cell-depleted T cells, or T cells provided the cDNA or gDNA that made up the material.

Only a few counts were recorded for this clone. Original processing notes: Amplifying reference gene primers gave estimates of nucleated cell counts. Some clones are missing from TCRdb's copy, which holds only in-frame ones; the method was immunoSEQ multiplex PCR. The DNA gave D and trimming, while V, J and clone size come from that table. Among 150,000 or so clones listed, roughly four fifths were seen once. Sample: peripheral blood. The clonotype was recovered from a human donor in a cohort sampled during active COVID-19.

The CDR3 DNA reads TGTGCCAGCAGTGAGATAGGACAGGTGAATTCACCCCTCCACTTT. Its protein product is CASSEIGQVNSPLHF. V gene TRBV6-1 combines with J gene TRBJ1-6; the match to TRBD1 covers 7 bases. Per the germline V gene, CDR1 is MNHNS and CDR2 is SASEGT. The J segment lost 7 bases and the V segment lost 3 bases, leaving 6 bases of the junction unmatched. The length of the CDR3 is 15 residues.